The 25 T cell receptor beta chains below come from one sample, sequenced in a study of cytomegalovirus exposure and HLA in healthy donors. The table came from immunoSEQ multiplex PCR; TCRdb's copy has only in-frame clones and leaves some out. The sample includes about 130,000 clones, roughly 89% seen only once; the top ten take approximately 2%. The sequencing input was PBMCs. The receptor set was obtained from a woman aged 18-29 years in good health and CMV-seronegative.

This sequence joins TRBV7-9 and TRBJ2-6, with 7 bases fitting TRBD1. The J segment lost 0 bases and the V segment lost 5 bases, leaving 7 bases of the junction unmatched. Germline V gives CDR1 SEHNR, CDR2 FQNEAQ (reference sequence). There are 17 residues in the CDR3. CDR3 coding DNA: TGTGCCAGCAGCCCGCTGACAGGGAGCTCTGGGGCCAACGTCCTGACTTTC. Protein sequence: CASSPLTGSSGANVLTF.

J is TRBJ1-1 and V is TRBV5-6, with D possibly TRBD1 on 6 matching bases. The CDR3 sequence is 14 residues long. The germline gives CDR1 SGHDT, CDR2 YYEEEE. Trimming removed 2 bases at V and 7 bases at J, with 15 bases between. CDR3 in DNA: TGTGCCAGCAGCTTAGGACAGTATGAAAATGAAGCTTTCTTT. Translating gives CASSLGQYENEAFF.

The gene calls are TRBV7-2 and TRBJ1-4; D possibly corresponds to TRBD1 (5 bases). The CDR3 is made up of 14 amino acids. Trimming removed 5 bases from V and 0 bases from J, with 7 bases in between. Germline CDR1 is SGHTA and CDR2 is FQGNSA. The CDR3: CASSLTATNEKLFF. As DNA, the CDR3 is TGTGCCAGCAGCCTGACAGCAACTAATGAAAAACTGTTTTTT.

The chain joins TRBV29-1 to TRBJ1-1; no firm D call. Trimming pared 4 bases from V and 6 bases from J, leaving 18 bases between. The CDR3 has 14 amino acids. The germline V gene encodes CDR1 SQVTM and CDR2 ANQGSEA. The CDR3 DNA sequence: TGCAGCGTTGGGTTGGGCACCCTAATCCCTGAAGCTTTCTTT. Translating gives CSVGLGTLIPEAFF.

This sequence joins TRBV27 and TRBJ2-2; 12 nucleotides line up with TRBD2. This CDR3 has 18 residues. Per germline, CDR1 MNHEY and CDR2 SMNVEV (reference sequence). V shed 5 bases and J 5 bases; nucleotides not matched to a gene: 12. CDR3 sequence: CASSRWTSGTFRTGELFF. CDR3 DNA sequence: TGTGCCAGCAGTCGATGGACTAGCGGGACATTCCGTACCGGGGAGCTGTTTTTT.

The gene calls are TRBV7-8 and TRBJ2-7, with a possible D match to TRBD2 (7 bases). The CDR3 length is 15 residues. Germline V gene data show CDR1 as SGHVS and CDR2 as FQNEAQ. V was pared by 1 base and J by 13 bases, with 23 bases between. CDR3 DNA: TGTGCCAGCAGCTTAGGTTCTAAAGGGCGGGGGCCCGAATACTTC. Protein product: CASSLGSKGRGPEYF.

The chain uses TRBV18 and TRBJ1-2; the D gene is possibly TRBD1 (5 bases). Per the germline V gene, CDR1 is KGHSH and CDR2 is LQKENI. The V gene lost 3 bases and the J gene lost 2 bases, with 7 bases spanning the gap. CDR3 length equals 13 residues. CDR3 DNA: TGTGCCAGCTCACCGGGGGGGAACTATGGCTACACCTTC. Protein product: CASSPGGNYGYTF.

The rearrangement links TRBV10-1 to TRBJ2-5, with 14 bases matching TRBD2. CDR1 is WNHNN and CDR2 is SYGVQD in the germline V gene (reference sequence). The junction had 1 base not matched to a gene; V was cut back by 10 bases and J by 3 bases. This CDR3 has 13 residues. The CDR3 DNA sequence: TGCGCCAAGACTAGCGGGGGGGAAGAGACCCAGTACTTC. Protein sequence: CAKTSGGEETQYF.

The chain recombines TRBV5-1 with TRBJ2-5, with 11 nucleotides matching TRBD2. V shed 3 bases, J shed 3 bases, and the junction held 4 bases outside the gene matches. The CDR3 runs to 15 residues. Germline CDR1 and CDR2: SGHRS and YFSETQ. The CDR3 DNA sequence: TGCGCCAGCAGCTACCAGACTAGCGGGAAAGAGACCCAGTACTTC. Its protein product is CASSYQTSGKETQYF.

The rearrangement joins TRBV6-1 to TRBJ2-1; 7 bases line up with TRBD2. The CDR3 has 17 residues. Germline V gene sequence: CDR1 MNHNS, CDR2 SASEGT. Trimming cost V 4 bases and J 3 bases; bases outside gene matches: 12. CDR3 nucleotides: TGTGCCAGCAGTGGTGGGAGGGCCTTCACTAGCTACAATGAGCAGTTCTTC. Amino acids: CASSGGRAFTSYNEQFF.

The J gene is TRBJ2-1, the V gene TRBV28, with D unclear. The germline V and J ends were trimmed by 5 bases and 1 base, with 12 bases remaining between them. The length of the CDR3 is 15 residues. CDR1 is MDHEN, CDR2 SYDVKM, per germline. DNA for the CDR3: TGTGCCAGCAGTGACTTGCCGGAATCCTACAATGAGCAGTTCTTC. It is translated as CASSDLPESYNEQFF. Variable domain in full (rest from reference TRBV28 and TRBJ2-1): DVKVTQSSRYLVKRTGEKVFLECVQDMDHENMFWYRQDPGLGLRLIYFSYDVKMKEKGDIPEGYSVSREKKERFSLILESASTNQTSMYLCASSDLPESYNEQFFGPGTRLTVL.

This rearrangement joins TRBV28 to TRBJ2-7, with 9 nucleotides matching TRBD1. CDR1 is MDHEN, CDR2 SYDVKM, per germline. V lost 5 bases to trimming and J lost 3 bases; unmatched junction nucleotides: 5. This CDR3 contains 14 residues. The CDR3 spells CASSNSGQGYEQYF. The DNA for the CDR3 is TGTGCCAGCAGTAATTCGGGACAGGGCTACGAGCAGTACTTC.

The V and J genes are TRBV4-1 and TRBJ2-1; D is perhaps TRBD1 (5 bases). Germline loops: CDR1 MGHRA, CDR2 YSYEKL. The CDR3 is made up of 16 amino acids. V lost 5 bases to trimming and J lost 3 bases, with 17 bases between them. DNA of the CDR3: TGCGCCAGCAGCTTAAGACAGCCACCCCTCTACAATGAGCAGTTCTTC. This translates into CASSLRQPPLYNEQFF.

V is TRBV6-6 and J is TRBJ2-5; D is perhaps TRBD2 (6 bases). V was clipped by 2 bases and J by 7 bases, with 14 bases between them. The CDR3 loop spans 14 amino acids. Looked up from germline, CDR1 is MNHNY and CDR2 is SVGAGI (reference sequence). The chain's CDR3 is CASSYGKGSGTQYF. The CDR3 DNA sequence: TGTGCCAGCAGTTACGGGAAGGGTAGCGGGACCCAGTACTTC.

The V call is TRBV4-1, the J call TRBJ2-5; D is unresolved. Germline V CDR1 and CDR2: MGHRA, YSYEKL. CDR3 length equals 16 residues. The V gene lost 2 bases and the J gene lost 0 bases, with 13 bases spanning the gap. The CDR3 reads CASSQPKQRNQETQYF. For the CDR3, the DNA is TGCGCCAGCAGCCAACCCAAACAACGTAACCAAGAGACCCAGTACTTC.

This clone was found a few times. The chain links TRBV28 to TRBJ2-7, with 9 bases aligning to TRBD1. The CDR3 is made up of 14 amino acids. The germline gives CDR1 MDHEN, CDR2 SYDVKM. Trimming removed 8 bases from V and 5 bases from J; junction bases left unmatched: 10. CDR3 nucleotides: TGTGCCAGCCACAGACGGGACAGGGTTAACGAGCAGTACTTC. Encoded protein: CASHRRDRVNEQYF. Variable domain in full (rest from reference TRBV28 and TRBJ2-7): DVKVTQSSRYLVKRTGEKVFLECVQDMDHENMFWYRQDPGLGLRLIYFSYDVKMKEKGDIPEGYSVSREKKERFSLILESASTNQTSMYLCASHRRDRVNEQYFGPGTRLTVT.

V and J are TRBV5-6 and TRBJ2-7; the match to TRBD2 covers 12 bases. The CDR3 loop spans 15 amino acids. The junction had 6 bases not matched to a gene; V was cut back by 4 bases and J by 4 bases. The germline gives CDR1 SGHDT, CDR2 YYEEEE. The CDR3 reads CASSPSGRAHYEQYF. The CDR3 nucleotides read TGTGCCAGCAGCCCTAGCGGGAGGGCCCATTACGAGCAGTACTTC.

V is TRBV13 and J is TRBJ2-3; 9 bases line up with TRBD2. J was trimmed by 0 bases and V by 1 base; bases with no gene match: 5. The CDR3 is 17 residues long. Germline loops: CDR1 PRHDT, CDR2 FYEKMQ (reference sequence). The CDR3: CASSLDYSGSSTDTQYF. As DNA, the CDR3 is TGTGCCAGCAGCTTAGATTATAGCGGGAGTAGCACAGATACGCAGTATTTT.

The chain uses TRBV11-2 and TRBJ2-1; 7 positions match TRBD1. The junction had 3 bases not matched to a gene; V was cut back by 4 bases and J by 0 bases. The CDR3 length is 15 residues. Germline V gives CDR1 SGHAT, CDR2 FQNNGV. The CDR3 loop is CASSSGQTSYNEQFF. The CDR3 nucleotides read TGTGCCAGCAGCTCGGGACAGACCTCCTACAATGAGCAGTTCTTC.

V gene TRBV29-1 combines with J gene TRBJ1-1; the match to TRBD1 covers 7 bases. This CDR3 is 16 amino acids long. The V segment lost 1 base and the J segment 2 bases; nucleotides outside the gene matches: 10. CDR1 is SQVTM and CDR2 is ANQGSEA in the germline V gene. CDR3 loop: CSVEGLTGQSNTEAFF. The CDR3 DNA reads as TGCAGCGTTGAAGGTCTCACGGGACAGAGTAACACTGAAGCTTTCTTT.

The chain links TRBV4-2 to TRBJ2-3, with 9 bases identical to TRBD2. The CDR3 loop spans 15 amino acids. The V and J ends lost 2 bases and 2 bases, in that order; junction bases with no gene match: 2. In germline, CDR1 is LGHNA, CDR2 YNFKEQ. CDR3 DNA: TGTGCCAGCAGCCAACTAGCGGGGACCACAGATACGCAGTATTTT. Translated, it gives CASSQLAGTTDTQYF.

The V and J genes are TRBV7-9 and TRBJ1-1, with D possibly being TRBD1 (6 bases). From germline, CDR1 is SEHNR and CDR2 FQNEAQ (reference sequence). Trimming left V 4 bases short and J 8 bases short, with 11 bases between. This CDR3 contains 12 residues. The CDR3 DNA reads TGTGCCAGCAGCTCATCACAGGGAGAAGCTTTCTTT. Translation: CASSSSQGEAFF.

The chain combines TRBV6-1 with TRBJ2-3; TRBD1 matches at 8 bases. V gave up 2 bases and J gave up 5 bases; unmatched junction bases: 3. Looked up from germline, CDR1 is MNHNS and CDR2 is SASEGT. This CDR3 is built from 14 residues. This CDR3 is CASSETRGLDTQYF. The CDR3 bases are TGTGCCAGCAGTGAAACCAGGGGGCTAGATACGCAGTATTTT.

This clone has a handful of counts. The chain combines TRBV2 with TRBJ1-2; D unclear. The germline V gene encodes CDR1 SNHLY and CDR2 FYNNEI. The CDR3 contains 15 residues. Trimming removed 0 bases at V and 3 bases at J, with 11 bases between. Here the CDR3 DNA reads TGTGCCAGCAGTGAAGCTGGAGGGCGCGACTATGGCTACACCTTC. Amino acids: CASSEAGGRDYGYTF.

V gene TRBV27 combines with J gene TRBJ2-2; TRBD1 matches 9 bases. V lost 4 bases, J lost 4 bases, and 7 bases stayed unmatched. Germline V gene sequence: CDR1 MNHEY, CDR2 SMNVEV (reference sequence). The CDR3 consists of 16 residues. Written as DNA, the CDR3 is TGTGCCAGCAGTTACGCGGGACAGGGTATCACCGGGGAGCTGTTTTTT. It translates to CASSYAGQGITGELFF.